A selection of T cell receptor beta chains follows, all from one sample in a study of blood T cell repertoires in COVID-19. Sequencing was performed with immunoSEQ multiplex PCR; in TCRdb, only in-frame clones are kept and a portion is missing. The table has 490,000 or so clones, less than 90% seen once. What was sequenced was PBMCs or T cells enriched from blood (not recorded which). The receptors derive from a woman aged 60-75 years who had recovered from COVID-19. The CDR3 runs from the conserved cysteine through the conserved F or W. D genes are given only for firm matches. A clone size is listed for some rows: how often the clone was seen (once, few, many), or a class if it is expanded.

DNA	CDR3	size	J	V	D
TGTGCCAGCAGCCAGGGGCATAATAATTCACCCCTCCACTTT	CASSQGHNNSPLHF	once	TRBJ1-6	TRBV3-1/TRBV3-2	.
TGTGCCAGCAGCCGACAGTTAAGCTCCTACAATGAGCAGTTCTTC	CASSRQLSSYNEQFF	few	TRBJ2-1	TRBV6-5	.
TGCGCCAGCAGCTTCGAGGGGGCGGCTGGGGCCAACGTCCTGACTTTC	CASSFEGAAGANVLTF	.	TRBJ2-6	TRBV5-1	TRBD1
TGTGCCAGCAGCGCGACGGGACAGGGGAGTGAAAAACTGTTTTTT	CASSATGQGSEKLFF	.	TRBJ1-4	TRBV9	TRBD1
TGCGCCAGCAGCTTCGGACAGGGAAATTCACCCCTCCACTTT	CASSFGQGNSPLHF	.	TRBJ1-6	TRBV5-1	TRBD1
TGTGCCAGCAGCTTATCGACAGCGAACACCGGGGAGCTGTTTTTT	CASSLSTANTGELFF	.	TRBJ2-2	TRBV7-7	.
TGTGCCATCAGTGAGTCTTCCCGGCTAGCGGGGGGCCTCAAGGGAAGAGAGACCCAGTACTTC	CAISESSRLAGGLKGRETQYF	.	TRBJ2-5	TRBV10-3	TRBD2
TGTGCCAGTAAACTAGCGACCGGGGAGCTGTTTTTT	CASKLATGELFF	.	TRBJ2-2	TRBV19	TRBD2
TGTGCCAGCAGCCAAGATTCTAACAGTTCACCCCTCCACTTT	CASSQDSNSSPLHF	.	TRBJ1-6	TRBV3-1/TRBV3-2	.
TGTGCCAGCTCACCACGGGAGGGAGGCTCCTATAATTCACCCCTCCACTTT	CASSPREGGSYNSPLHF	.	TRBJ1-6	TRBV18	.
TGTGCCAGCAGCTTAAGGGGGGGCCTAGATACGCAGTATTTT	CASSLRGGLDTQYF	.	TRBJ2-3	TRBV7-9	.
TGTGCCAGCAGCTTAGGTCAGGGGATTAATTCACCCCTCCACTTT	CASSLGQGINSPLHF	.	TRBJ1-6	TRBV11-2	.
TGTGCCAGCAGTCCCGGGACAGGGGGCGGTAGGGCTTTCTTT	CASSPGTGGGRAFF	.	TRBJ1-1	TRBV27	TRBD1
TGTGCCAGTACAAGAGGGGGGACAGGTGCAATAGATGGCAATCAGCCCCAGCATTTT	CASTRGGTGAIDGNQPQHF	once	TRBJ1-5	TRBV19	TRBD1
TGTGCCACCAGCAGAGAACCGGTCAAAAACATTCAGTACTTC	CATSREPVKNIQYF	.	TRBJ2-4	TRBV15	.
TGTGCCAGCAGTTCAGGGTCATCCACCGGGGAGCTGTTTTTT	CASSSGSSTGELFF	few	TRBJ2-2	TRBV2	.
TGTGCCACCAGTGACTACTTGAGACAGGGGGATAGCACCGGGGAGCTGTTTTTT	CATSDYLRQGDSTGELFF	.	TRBJ2-2	TRBV24-1	TRBD1
TGTGCCAGCAGTGAGGCAGGGAGGTCCTCTGGGGCCAACGTCCTGACTTTC	CASSEAGRSSGANVLTF	.	TRBJ2-6	TRBV6-1	.
TGCGCCAGCAGCTTACCAGGGACTAGCGGGGGGACCCTCAATGAGCAGTTCTTC	CASSLPGTSGGTLNEQFF	.	TRBJ2-1	TRBV5-1	TRBD2
TGTGCTAGCAGCTCCTGGACAGGTGGGACCGGGGAGCTGTTTTTT	CASSSWTGGTGELFF	.	TRBJ2-2	TRBV7-7	TRBD1
TGTGCCAGCACCAGAGAGGGGGTAGGCAATCAGCCCCAGCATTTT	CASTREGVGNQPQHF	.	TRBJ1-5	TRBV2	.
TGTGCCAGCAGCGGTGGGTTCTCAGAGGGACAGGAAACGTCCGGGGAGCTGTTTTTT	CASSGGFSEGQETSGELFF	.	TRBJ2-2	TRBV7-8	TRBD1
TGCGCCAGCAGCCCCACCTCGGCGCGGGCAGATACGCAGTATTTT	CASSPTSARADTQYF	.	TRBJ2-3	TRBV5-1	.
TGTGCCAGCAGTTCTATAACCGGGACAGGGTTATATTTT	CASSSITGTGLYF	few	TRBJ1-3	TRBV6-5	TRBD1
TGTGCCAGCACAGGACAGGGTCGACGGGGCTACACCTTC	CASTGQGRRGYTF	.	TRBJ1-2	TRBV13	TRBD1
TGTGCCATCAACAGGGCTGGGGGTAATTCACCCCTCCACTTT	CAINRAGGNSPLHF	.	TRBJ1-6	TRBV6-5	.
TGTGCCAGCAGTGCTGACAGGGAGGATTCCTACGAGCAGTACTTC	CASSADREDSYEQYF	.	TRBJ2-7	TRBV2	.
TGTGCCAGCAGCGTTGCGGGGGCTGGGGGCAAAGAGACCCAGTACTTC	CASSVAGAGGKETQYF	.	TRBJ2-5	TRBV9	.
TGTGCCAGCTCACCGGGAGGGAATCAGCCCCAGCATTTT	CASSPGGNQPQHF	.	TRBJ1-5	TRBV18	.